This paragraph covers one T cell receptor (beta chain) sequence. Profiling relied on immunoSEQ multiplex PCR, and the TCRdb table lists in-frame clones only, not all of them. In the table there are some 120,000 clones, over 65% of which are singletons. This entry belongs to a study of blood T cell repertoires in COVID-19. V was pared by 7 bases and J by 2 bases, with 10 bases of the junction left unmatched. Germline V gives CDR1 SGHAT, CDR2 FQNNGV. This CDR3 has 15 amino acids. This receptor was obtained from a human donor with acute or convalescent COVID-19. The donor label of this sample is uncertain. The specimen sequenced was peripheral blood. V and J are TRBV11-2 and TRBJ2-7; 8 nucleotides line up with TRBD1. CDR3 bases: TGTGCCAGCAAGACTTCGACAGGGGAAGCCTACGAGCAGTACTTC. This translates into CASKTSTGEAYEQYF.